This TCR beta chain was documented in a study of blood T cells in healthy people across ages. Findings and limits, study-wide: Researchers judged that diversity estimates from one million T cells fell short of true values.

This clonotype has a count of ten or more. The antigen remains undetermined. A J-beta primer mix and a sample-barcoded 5' primer were used in a second PCR of about 7 to 12 cycles. CDR3-containing paired-end reads numbered at least 2.5 million in each sample. TCRdb re-called the 5' RACE reads through MiXCR, storing one row per CDR3 protein. Among 1.5 million to 2 million distinct CDR3 sequences listed, 40% to 55% were seen once. The CDR3 contains 17 residues. The V gene end was trimmed by 3 bases and the J gene end by 7 bases; junction bases not matched to a gene: 18. Germline V lookup: CDR1 DFQATT, CDR2 SNEGSKA (reference sequence). The people who gave samples were healthy Caucasians from Russia, aged roughly 6 to 95.

Sequenced material: blood. The chain combines TRBV20-1 with TRBJ2-3, with 8 bases matching TRBD2. This TCR was recovered from a woman between 35 and 50 years old in good health. The CDR3 reads CSARDPQNGGALNTQYF. The CDR3, as DNA: TGCAGTGCTAGGGATCCCCAGAACGGGGGGGCTTTAAATACGCAGTATTTT.